Sequencing of this TCR beta chain was carried out in a study of cytomegalovirus exposure and HLA in healthy donors. Trimming cost V 4 bases and J 3 bases; bases outside gene matches: 5. The CDR3 is 15 residues long. The germline V gene has CDR1 SGDLS and CDR2 YYNGEE. The PCR contained 60 Vbeta and 13 Jbeta primers. Libraries were prepared by immunoSEQ multiplex PCR; TCRdb keeps only in-frame clonotypes and omits some of them. The table shows about 190,000 clones, with roughly 84% occurring only once. Nominally healthy donors were sampled, though unrecorded immune exposures were likely. The receptor comes from a boy aged 5-17 years in good health and CMV-seronegative. Specimen: PBMCs. The V and J genes are TRBV9 and TRBJ1-3, with 9 bases matching TRBD1. The CDR3 sequence: CASSIQGARGNTIYF. Written as DNA, the CDR3 is TGTGCCAGCAGCATACAGGGGGCGCGTGGAAACACCATATATTTT. Variable domain in full (rest from reference TRBV9 and TRBJ1-3): DSGVTQTPKHLITATGQRVTLRCSPRSGDLSVYWYQQSLDQGLQFLIQYYNGEERAKGNILERFSAQQFPDLHSELNLSSLELGDSALYFCASSIQGARGNTIYFGEGSWLTVV.